This T cell receptor (beta chain) was documented in a study of cytomegalovirus exposure and HLA in healthy donors. Background on the study: Genotyping showed roughly 76% of roughly 400 donors falling in the Caucasian-associated ancestry cluster.

On this clone: As yet, its antigen is unknown.

Study observations and caveats: DRB1 showed the most TCR associations and HLA-C the fewest in a later analysis, as rates varied by HLA locus. In an earlier analysis, productive rearrangement rates for most beta V segments clustered near 87% or 30%.

It was with 60 Vbeta and 13 Jbeta primers that the PCR ran. TCRdb's table, derived via immunoSEQ multiplex PCR, lists solely in-frame clones and lacks some. Of 200,000 to 250,000 clones listed, roughly 82% are singletons. The CDR3 is 18 residues long. J was trimmed by 0 bases and V by 4 bases; bases with no gene match: 9. Looked up from germline, CDR1 is LGHNT and CDR2 is FRNRAP. Unrecorded immune exposures were likely, despite nominal health at sampling. This receptor was obtained from a woman aged 40 to 50 in good health and CMV-seropositive. Sample: PBMCs. V and J are TRBV12-5 and TRBJ2-1; 10 bases line up with TRBD2. CDR3 coding DNA: TGTGCTAGTGGTTCCCTCGCTAGCGGGAGCGGCTCCTACAATGAGCAGTTCTTC. This codes for CASGSLASGSGSYNEQFF.